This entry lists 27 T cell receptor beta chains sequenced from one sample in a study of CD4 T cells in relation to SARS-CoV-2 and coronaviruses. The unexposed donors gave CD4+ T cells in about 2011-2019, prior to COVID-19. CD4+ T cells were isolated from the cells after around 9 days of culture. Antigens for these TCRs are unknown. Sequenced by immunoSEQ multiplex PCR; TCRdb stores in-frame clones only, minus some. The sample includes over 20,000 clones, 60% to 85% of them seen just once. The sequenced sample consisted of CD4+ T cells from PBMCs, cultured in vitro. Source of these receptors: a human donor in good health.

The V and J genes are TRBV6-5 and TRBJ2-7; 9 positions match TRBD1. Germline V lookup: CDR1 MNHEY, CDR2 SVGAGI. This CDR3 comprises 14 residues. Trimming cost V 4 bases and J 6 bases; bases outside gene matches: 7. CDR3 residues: CASSSRGTGFEQYF. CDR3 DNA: TGTGCCAGCAGTTCACGAGGGACAGGGTTCGAGCAGTACTTC.

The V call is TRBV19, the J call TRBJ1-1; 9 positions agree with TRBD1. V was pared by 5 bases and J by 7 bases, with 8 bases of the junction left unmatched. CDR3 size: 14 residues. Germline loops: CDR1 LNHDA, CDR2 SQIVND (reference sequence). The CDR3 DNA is TGTGCCAGTAGTCCTTGGACAGGGGCGGATGAAGCTTTCTTT. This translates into CASSPWTGADEAFF.

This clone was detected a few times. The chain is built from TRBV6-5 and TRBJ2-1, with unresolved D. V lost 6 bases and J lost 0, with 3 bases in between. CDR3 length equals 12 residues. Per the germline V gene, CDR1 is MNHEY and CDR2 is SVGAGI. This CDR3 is CASRSSYNEQFF. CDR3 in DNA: TGTGCCAGCAGGAGCTCCTACAATGAGCAGTTCTTC.

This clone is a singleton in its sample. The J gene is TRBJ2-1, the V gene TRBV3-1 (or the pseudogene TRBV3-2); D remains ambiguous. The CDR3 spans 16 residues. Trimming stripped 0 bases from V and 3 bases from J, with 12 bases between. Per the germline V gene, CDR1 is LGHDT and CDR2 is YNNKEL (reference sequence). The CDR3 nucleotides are TGTGCCAGCAGCCAAGACTTTGGCCAGAACTACAATGAGCAGTTCTTC. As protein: CASSQDFGQNYNEQFF.

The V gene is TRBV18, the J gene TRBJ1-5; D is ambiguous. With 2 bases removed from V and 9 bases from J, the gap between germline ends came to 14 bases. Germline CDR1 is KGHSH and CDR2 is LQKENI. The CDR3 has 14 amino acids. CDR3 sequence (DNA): TGTGCCAGCTCACCAGAGGGAAACAATTGGCCCCAGCATTTT. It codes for CASSPEGNNWPQHF.

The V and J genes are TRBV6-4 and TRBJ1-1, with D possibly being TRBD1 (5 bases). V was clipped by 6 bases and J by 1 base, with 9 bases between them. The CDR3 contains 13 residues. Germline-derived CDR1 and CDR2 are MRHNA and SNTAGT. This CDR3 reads CASSQQENTEAFF. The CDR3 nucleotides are TGTGCCAGCAGCCAACAGGAGAACACTGAAGCTTTCTTT.

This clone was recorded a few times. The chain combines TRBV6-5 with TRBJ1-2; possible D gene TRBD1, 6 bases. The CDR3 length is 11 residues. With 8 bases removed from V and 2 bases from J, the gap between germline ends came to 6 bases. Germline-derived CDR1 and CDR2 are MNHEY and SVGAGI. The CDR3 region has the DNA TGTGCCAGCGGACAGAACTATGGCTACACCTTC. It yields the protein CASGQNYGYTF.

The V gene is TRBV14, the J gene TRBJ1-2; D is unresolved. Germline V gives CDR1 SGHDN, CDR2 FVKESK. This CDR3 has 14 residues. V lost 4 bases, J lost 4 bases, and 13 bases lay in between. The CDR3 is CASSPLQVGYGYTF. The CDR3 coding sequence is TGTGCCAGCAGCCCCCTCCAGGTTGGCTATGGCTACACCTTC.

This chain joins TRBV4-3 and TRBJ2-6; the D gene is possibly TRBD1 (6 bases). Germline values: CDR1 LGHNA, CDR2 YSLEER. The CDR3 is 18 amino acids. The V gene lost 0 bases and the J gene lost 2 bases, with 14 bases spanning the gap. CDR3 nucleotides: TGCGCCAGCAGCCAAGAAATTTTACAGGGCGCTGGGGCCAACGTCCTGACTTTC. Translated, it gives CASSQEILQGAGANVLTF.

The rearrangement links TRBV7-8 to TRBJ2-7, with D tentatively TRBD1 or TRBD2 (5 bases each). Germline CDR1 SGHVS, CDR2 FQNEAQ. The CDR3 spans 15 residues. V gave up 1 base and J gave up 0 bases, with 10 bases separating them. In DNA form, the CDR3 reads TGTGCCAGCAGCTTAGAGGGGCGGGTCTCCTACGAGCAGTACTTC. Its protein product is CASSLEGRVSYEQYF.

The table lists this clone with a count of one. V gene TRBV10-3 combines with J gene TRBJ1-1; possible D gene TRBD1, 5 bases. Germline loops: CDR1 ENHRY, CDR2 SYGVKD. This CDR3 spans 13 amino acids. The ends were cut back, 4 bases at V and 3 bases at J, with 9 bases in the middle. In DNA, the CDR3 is TGTGCCATCAGTGCCAGGGAGGACACTGAAGCTTTCTTT. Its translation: CAISAREDTEAFF.

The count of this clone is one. The chain's CDR3 is CASSQDLGGGTDTQYF. CDR3 nucleotides: TGCGCCAGCAGCCAAGATCTCGGGGGGGGGACAGATACGCAGTATTTT. The chain employs TRBV4-3 and TRBJ2-3; 8 bases line up with TRBD2. V gave up 0 bases and J gave up 3 bases; unmatched junction bases: 5. The CDR3 sequence is 16 residues long. Looked up from germline, CDR1 is LGHNA and CDR2 is YSLEER.

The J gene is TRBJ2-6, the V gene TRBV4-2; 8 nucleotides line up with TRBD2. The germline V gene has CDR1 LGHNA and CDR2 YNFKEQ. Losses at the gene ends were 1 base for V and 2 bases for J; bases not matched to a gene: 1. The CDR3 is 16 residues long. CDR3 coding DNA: TGTGCCAGCAGCCAAGTCGGGAGGGCTGGGGCCAACGTCCTGACTTTC. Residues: CASSQVGRAGANVLTF.

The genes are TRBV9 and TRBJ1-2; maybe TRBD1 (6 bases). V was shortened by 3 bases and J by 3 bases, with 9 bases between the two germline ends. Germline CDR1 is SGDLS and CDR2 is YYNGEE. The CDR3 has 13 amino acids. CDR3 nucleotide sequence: TGTGCCAGCAGCGGGAGACAGGACTATGGCTACACCTTC. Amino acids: CASSGRQDYGYTF.

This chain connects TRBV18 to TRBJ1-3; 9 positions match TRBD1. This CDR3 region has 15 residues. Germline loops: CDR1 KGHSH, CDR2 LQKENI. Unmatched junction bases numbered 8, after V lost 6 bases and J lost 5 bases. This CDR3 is CASSSDTGGRNTIYF. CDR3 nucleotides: TGTGCCAGCTCGTCAGACACAGGGGGCCGAAACACCATATATTTT.

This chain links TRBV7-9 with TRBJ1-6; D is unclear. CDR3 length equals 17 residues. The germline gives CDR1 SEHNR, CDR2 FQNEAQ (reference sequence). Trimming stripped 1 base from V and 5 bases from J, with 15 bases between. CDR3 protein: CASSLGGGSLDNSPLHF. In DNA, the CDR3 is TGTGCCAGCAGCTTAGGGGGAGGGTCGCTCGATAATTCACCCCTCCACTTT.

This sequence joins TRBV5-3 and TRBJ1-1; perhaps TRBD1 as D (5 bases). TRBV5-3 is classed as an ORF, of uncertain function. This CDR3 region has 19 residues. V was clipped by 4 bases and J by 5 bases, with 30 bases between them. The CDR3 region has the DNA TGTGCCAGAAGCCCGGCCGGGGACGTAGTAGCGATCCTTGGGACTGAAGCTTTCTTT. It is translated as CARSPAGDVVAILGTEAFF.

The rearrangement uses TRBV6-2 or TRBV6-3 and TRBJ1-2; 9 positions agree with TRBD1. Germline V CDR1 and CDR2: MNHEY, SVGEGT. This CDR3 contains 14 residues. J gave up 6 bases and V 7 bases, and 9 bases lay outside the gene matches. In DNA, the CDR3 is TGTGCCAGCATCCCACAGGGGGCGTTGGATGGCTACACCTTC. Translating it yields CASIPQGALDGYTF.

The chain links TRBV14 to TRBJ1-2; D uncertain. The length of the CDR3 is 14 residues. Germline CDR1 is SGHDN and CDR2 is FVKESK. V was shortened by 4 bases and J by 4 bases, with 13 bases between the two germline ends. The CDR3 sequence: CASSPRLTGYGYTF. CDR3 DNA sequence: TGTGCCAGCAGCCCCCGACTCACCGGCTATGGCTACACCTTC.

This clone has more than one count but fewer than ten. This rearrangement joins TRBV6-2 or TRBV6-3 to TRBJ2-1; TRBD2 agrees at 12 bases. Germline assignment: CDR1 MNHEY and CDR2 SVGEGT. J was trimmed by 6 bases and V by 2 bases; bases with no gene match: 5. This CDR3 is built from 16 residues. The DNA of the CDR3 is TGTGCCAGCAGTTACCCAGCTAGCGGGGGGGCCAATGAGCAGTTCTTC. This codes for CASSYPASGGANEQFF.

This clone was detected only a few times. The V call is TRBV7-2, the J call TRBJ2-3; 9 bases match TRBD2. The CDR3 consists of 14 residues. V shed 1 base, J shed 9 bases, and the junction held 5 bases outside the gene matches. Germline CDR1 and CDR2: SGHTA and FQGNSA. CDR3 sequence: CASSLERGAGTQYF. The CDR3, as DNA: TGTGCCAGCAGCTTAGAGCGGGGGGCGGGGACGCAGTATTTT.

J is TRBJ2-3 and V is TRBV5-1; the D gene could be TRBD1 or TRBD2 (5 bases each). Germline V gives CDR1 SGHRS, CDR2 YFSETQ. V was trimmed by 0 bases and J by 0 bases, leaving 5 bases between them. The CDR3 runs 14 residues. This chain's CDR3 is CASSLGGSTDTQYF. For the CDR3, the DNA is TGCGCCAGCAGCTTGGGGGGGAGCACAGATACGCAGTATTTT.

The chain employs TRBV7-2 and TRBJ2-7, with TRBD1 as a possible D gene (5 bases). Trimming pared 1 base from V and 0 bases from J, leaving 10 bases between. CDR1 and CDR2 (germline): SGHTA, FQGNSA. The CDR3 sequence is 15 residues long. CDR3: CASSLDRTPSYEQYF. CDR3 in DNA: TGTGCCAGCAGCTTAGACAGGACCCCCTCCTACGAGCAGTACTTC.

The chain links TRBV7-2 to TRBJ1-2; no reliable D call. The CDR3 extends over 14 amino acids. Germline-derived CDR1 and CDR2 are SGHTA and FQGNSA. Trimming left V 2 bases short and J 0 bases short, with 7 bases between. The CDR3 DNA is TGTGCCAGCAGCTTAATGTGGGCTAACTATGGCTACACCTTC. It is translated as CASSLMWANYGYTF.

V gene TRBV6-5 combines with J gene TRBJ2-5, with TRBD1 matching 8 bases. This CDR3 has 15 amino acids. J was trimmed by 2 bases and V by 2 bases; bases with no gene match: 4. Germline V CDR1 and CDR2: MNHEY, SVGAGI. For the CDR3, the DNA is TGTGCCAGCAGTTACAGACAGGGGACTCAAGAGACCCAGTACTTC. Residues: CASSYRQGTQETQYF.

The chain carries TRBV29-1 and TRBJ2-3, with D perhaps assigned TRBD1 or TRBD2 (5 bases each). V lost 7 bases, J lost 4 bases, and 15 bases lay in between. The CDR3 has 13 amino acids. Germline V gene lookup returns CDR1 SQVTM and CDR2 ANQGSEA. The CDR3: CSARMGDADTQYF. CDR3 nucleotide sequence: TGCAGCGCCCGAATGGGGGATGCAGATACGCAGTATTTT.

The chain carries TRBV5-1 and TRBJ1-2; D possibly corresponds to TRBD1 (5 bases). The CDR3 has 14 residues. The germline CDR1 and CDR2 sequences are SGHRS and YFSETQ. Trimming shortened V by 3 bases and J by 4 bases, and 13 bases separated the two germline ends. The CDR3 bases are TGCGCCAGCAGCTCGGACCAGGGAGCCTATGGCTACACCTTC. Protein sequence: CASSSDQGAYGYTF.